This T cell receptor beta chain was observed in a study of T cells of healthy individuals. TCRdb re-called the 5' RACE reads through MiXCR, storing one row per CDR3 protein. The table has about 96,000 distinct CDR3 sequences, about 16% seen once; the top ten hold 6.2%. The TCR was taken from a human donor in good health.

The CDR3 DNA follows: TGCGCCAGCAGCCAAGATTCCAGGGGAGATGGAAACACCATATATTTT. It codes for CASSQDSRGDGNTIYF. The chain has TRBV4-3 and TRBJ1-3; D perhaps matches TRBD1 (6 bases). With 0 bases removed from V and 3 bases from J, the gap between germline ends came to 12 bases. The germline V gene encodes CDR1 LGHNA and CDR2 YSLEER. CDR3 length equals 16 residues.